Listed below are T cell receptor beta chains from one sample, sequenced in a study of cytomegalovirus exposure and HLA in healthy donors. Generated by immunoSEQ multiplex PCR, the TCRdb table keeps only in-frame clones and is missing some. Altogether about 220,000 clones are present, around 88% being singletons, with the ten largest covering about 2.7%. The sequenced sample consisted of PBMCs. The receptors derive from a woman aged 18-29 years in good health and CMV-seronegative. Each CDR3 is given with its conserved first and last residue. A D gene is named only where the DNA matches it firmly. Rows give clone size only sometimes, using once, few, many, or a class for an expanded clone.

TRBJ2-7 TRBV6-1 NA NA CASSRAPRGDEQYF TGTGCCAGCAGTAGGGCCCCCAGGGGTGACGAGCAGTACTTC
TRBJ2-1 TRBV29-1 NA NA CSVAGLGSGEQFF TGCAGCGTTGCTGGGTTGGGGAGCGGTGAGCAGTTCTTC
TRBJ1-1 TRBV27 NA NA CASSPLEDTEAFF TGTGCCAGCAGTCCGCTAGAGGACACTGAAGCTTTCTTT
TRBJ2-1 TRBV2 NA NA CASSRDGWEQFF TGTGCCAGCAGCCGAGACGGGTGGGAGCAGTTCTTC
TRBJ1-1 TRBV11-3 NA NA CASSPGGLGVAFF TGTGCCAGCAGCCCGGGGGGGCTGGGGGTAGCTTTCTTT
TRBJ1-1 TRBV23-1 NA NA CASSLKQEPTEAFF TGCGCCAGCAGTCTCAAACAGGAGCCCACTGAAGCTTTCTTT
TRBJ2-3 TRBV7-3 TRBD1 once CASSTTGPTDTQYF TGTGCCAGCAGCACGACAGGGCCCACAGATACGCAGTATTTT
TRBJ2-7 TRBV5-6 NA NA CASSFPLEPDPYEQYF TGTGCCAGCAGTTTCCCCCTCGAGCCTGATCCCTACGAGCAGTACTTC
TRBJ1-1 TRBV28 TRBD1 NA CASSLQGARVNTEAFF TGTGCCAGCAGTTTGCAGGGGGCGCGTGTGAACACTGAAGCTTTCTTT
TRBJ1-1 TRBV18 TRBD1 NA CASSPIQGATEAFF TGTGCCAGCTCACCAATACAGGGGGCGACTGAAGCTTTCTTT
TRBJ2-5 TRBV7-3 TRBD1 NA CASSPGQGETQYF TGTGCCAGCAGCCCCGGACAGGGGGAGACCCAGTACTTC
TRBJ1-1 TRBV2 NA NA CASSEWEGTEAFF TGTGCCAGCAGTGAATGGGAGGGGACTGAAGCTTTCTTT
TRBJ1-1 TRBV18 NA NA CASSPRGSTEAFF TGTGCCAGCTCACCCCGGGGGAGCACTGAAGCTTTCTTT
TRBJ2-1 TRBV19 NA once CASSIGQGHNEQFF TGTGCCAGTAGTATCGGGCAGGGCCACAATGAGCAGTTCTTC
TRBJ2-5 TRBV5-6 TRBD1 NA CASSLVDRVGETQYF TGTGCCAGCAGCTTGGTTGACAGGGTCGGGGAGACCCAGTACTTC
TRBJ2-1 TRBV2 NA NA CASRKDSSEQFF TGTGCCAGCAGGAAGGACAGTTCTGAGCAGTTCTTC
TRBJ2-7 TRBV7-9 TRBD1 NA CASSLELGDSSYEQYF TGTGCCAGCAGCTTAGAATTAGGGGACAGCTCCTACGAGCAGTACTTC
TRBJ1-2 TRBV28 TRBD1 once CASSFWDRPTYGYTF TGTGCCAGCAGTTTCTGGGACAGACCTACCTATGGCTACACCTTC
TRBJ1-2 TRBV5-6 NA NA CASSYAGIGDRDHGYTF TGTGCCAGCAGCTACGCGGGGATCGGTGATAGAGACCATGGCTACACCTTC
TRBJ2-7 TRBV28 TRBD1 NA CASRFGTGRYEQYF TGTGCCAGCAGGTTCGGGACAGGCCGCTACGAGCAGTACTTC
TRBJ2-1 TRBV5-4 TRBD1 NA CASSSRTGGSYNEQFF TGTGCCAGCAGCTCGAGGACAGGGGGCTCCTACAATGAGCAGTTCTTC
TRBJ2-7 TRBV6-5 TRBD2 NA CASSSGRNGYEQYF TGTGCCAGCAGTAGCGGGAGGAATGGCTACGAGCAGTACTTC
TRBJ1-2 TRBV27 NA NA CASSSLRDRFSGYTF TGTGCCAGCAGTTCCCTCCGCGACAGGTTCAGTGGCTACACCTTC
TRBJ2-5 TRBV7-2 NA NA CASSSAPGGTQYF TGTGCCAGCAGCTCAGCCCCAGGTGGGACCCAGTACTTC
TRBJ2-2 TRBV5-4 NA NA CASTHSVNTGELFF TGTGCCAGCACCCATTCGGTGAACACCGGGGAGCTGTTTTTT